The clone carrying this T cell receptor (beta chain) was counted many times. V dropped 6 bases and J dropped 13 bases, with 19 bases sitting between them. In germline, CDR1 is SNHLY, CDR2 FYNNEI. This CDR3 region has 13 residues. This entry belongs to a study of T cells in Graves' hyperthyroidism and ophthalmopathy. Amplification of TCR beta CDR3 regions used RNA as the template. With the HTBI primer set, the TCR CDR3 went through a first round of RT-PCR. TCRdb recomputed calls from the multiplex PCR reads with MiXCR, one row per CDR3 protein. The sample has about 360,000 distinct CDR3 sequences, approximately 13% seen once.

The rearrangement links TRBV2 to TRBJ2-1; D is possibly TRBD2 (6 bases). The sample taken for sequencing was blood. The clonotype originates from a woman aged 18-35 years with Graves' hyperthyroidism. In DNA, the CDR3 is TGTGCCAGCAGCCTTGGGACTCCCGGAGTTCAGTTCTTC. Its translation: CASSLGTPGVQFF.